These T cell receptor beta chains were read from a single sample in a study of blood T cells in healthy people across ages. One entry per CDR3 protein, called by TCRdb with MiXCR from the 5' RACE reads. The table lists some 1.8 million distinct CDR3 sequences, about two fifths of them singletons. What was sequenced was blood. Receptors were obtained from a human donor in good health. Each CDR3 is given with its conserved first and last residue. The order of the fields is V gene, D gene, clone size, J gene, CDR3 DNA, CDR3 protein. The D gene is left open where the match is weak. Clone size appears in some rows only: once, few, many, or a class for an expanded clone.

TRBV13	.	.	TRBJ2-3	TGTGCCAGCAGCCCTGGGACCCAGGGGAAAGATACGCAGTATTTT	CASSPGTQGKDTQYF
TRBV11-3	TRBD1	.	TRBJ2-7	TGTGCCAGCAGCTTAGACCAGGGGGTTATCTACGAGCAGTACTTC	CASSLDQGVIYEQYF
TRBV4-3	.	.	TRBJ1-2	TGCGCCAGCAGCCAAGGGTGGAATCTGAACTATGGCTACACCTTC	CASSQGWNLNYGYTF
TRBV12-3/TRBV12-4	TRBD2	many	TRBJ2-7	TGTGCCAGCAGTTTAATGCGGGGGGGACCCTACGAGCAGTACTTC	CASSLMRGGPYEQYF
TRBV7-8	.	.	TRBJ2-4	TGTGCCAGCAGCCCAACCGGGCGGGCTGGTCTGTACTTC	CASSPTGRAGLYF
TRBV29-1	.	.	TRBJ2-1	TGCGGCGTGGAAGACGGGACGGGAAGCTCCTACAATGAGCAGTTCTTC	CGVEDGTGSSYNEQFF
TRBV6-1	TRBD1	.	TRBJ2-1	TGTGCCAGCAGCACTAACCCCCGGGACAGGGGACGGACTGAGCAGTTCTTC	CASSTNPRDRGRTEQFF
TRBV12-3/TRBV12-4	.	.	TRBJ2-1	TGTGCCAGCAGTTTGGAGGGGGGCAGTCACAATGAGCAGTTCTTC	CASSLEGGSHNEQFF
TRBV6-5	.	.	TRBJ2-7	TGTGCCAGCAGTTACTCGGCGGGAATTGACATAACCTACGAGCAGTACTTC	CASSYSAGIDITYEQYF
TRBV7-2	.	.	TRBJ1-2	TGTGCCAGCAGCTTAAGGGACGGGGAATGGTCGGGCTGCACCTTC	CASSLRDGEWSGCTF
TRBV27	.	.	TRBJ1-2	TGTGCCAGCAGTTTATTGATAGGGGGTCTCTATGGCTACACCTTC	CASSLLIGGLYGYTF
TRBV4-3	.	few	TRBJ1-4	TGCGCCAGCAGCCAAGAGGGACTAGATAATGAAAAACTGTTTTTT	CASSQEGLDNEKLFF
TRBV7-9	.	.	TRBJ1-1	TGTGCCAGCAGCTTTGGCATCACTGAAGCTTTCTTT	CASSFGITEAFF
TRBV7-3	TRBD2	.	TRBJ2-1	TGTGCCAGCAGCTTAGTCGGGACTAGTGACTACAATGAGCAGTTCTTC	CASSLVGTSDYNEQFF
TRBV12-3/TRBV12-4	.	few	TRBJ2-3	TGTGCCAGCAGCCGCATCAGGGGACACACAGATACGCAGTATTTT	CASSRIRGHTDTQYF
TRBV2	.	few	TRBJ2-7	TGTGCCAGCACGACTGGACGGTCCTACGAGCAGTACTTC	CASTTGRSYEQYF
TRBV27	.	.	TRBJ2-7	TGTGCCACAGGGGAGACAGCCCCCTACGAGCAGTACTTC	CATGETAPYEQYF
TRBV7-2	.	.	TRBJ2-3	TGTGCCAGCAGCTCCATGGGTCTTACGCAGTATTTT	CASSSMGLTQYF
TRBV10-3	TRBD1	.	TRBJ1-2	TGTGCCATCAGTCCGACGGACAGGGCGGCTGGCTACACCTTC	CAISPTDRAAGYTF
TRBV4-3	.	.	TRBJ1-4	TGCGCCAGCAGCGCGGGGGACCCTAATGAAAAACTGTTTTTT	CASSAGDPNEKLFF
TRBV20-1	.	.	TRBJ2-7	TGCAGTGCCAGCGGACACCGGAGCTCCTACGAGCGGTACTTC	CSASGHRSSYERYF
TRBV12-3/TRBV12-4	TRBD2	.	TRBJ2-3	TGTGCCAGCAGTAGGGGACTAGCAACGCAGTATTTT	CASSRGLATQYF
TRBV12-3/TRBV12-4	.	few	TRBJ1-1	TGTGCCAGCAGTTTAGCTTGGGGAGGGACTGAAGCTTTCTTT	CASSLAWGGTEAFF
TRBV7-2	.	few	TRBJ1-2	TGTGCCAGCAGCTTAGCGGCTGAGGTTGGCTACACCTTC	CASSLAAEVGYTF
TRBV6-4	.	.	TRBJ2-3	TGTGCCAGCAGGAGATCGGATAGCACAGATACGCAGTATTTT	CASRRSDSTDTQYF
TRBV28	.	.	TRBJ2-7	TGTGCCAGCAGTTGGATCCGGGACTCCTCAGGCGCCTACGAGCAGTACTTC	CASSWIRDSSGAYEQYF
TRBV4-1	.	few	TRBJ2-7	TGCGCCAGCAGCCCTCGAAGGGCACTAAGCTCCTACGAGCAGTACTTC	CASSPRRALSSYEQYF
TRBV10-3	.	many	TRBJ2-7	TGTGCCATCAGTGAGGTTGATATCTCCTACGAGCAGTACTTC	CAISEVDISYEQYF
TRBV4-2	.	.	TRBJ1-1	TGTGCCAGCAGCCAAGGACTCCAGACTGAAGCTTTCTTT	CASSQGLQTEAFF
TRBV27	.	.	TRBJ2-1	TGTGCCAGCAGTTTAGAAGGGTCCCGCTACAATGAGCAGTTCTTC	CASSLEGSRYNEQFF
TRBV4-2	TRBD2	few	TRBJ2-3	TGTGCCAGCAGCCACACTAGCGGGGATACGCAGTATTTT	CASSHTSGDTQYF
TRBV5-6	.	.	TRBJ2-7	TGTGCCAGCAGCTTGAACGGGGGCTCCCTCGAGCAGTACTTC	CASSLNGGSLEQYF
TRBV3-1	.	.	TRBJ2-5	TGTGCCAGCAGCCAAGGGTATTACGAGTCGGAGACCCAGTACTTC	CASSQGYYESETQYF
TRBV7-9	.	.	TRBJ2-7	TGTGCCAGCAGCAAAACATCCTACGAGCAGTACTTC	CASSKTSYEQYF
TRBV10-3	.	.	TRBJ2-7	TGTGCCATCAGTGAGTCGGTGGACGGATCCTACGAGCAGTACTTC	CAISESVDGSYEQYF
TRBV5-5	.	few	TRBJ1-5	TGTGCCAGCAGCTTGTCTGGCAGTAACAATCAGCCCCAGCATTTT	CASSLSGSNNQPQHF